This paragraph reports one T cell receptor (beta chain). This clonotype appeared many times. The clone's antigen remains unknown. Base quality data are lacking; no much larger clone is found one base away. In the germline V gene (reference sequence), CDR1 corresponds to DFQATT and CDR2 to SNEGSKA. V is pared back by 6 bases and J by 5 bases, with 10 bases lying between the germline termini. The CDR3 measures 12 amino acids from cysteine to phenylalanine. Left in the record is the CDR3 DNA by itself, 36 bases read in frame from the first base. The data belong to a study of CD8 T cells in ankylosing spondylitis (dated by TCRdb to 2015 to 2018). At the level of the whole study: The study set out to find disease-linked TCR variants by profiling T cell receptor beta repertoires in ankylosing spondylitis patients and healthy donors. Peripheral blood was sampled, and synovial fluid was also collected from ankylosing spondylitis patients. The full study cohort comprised 25 ankylosing spondylitis patients and 85 to 120 healthy donors.

Sequenced using an Illumina HiSeq 2500. Quantitative 5'-RACE with molecular barcodes was used to prepare TCR beta libraries. As for how the authors treated the data: A new computational method based on a probabilistic model of VDJ rearrangement was used to identify disease-linked TCR variants. TCRdb's own reprocessing of the public reads used fastp at Q25 and MiXCR and kept productive beta chains. Records with the same CDR3 protein are collapsed into one entry carrying the most frequent genes and DNA. Clone size and V and J calls follow TCRdb, not the original study. The sample has under 250,000 distinct CDR3 sequences on record, around 8% of them singletons. The ten largest clones capture approximately 4.8% of the sample. Broader findings and caveats from the paper: Some TCR beta motif variants had previously been reported in synovial fluid and blood of reactive arthritis patients, which suggested common disease-initiation mechanisms. Blood from ankylosing spondylitis patients appeared to be characterized by a TCR beta motif composed of 7 to 9 highly homologous amino acid variants. In peripheral blood, the disease-linked clones were found at relatively low frequencies and had a CD8+ phenotype. The disease-linked clones were reported as significantly enriched in matched synovial fluid samples from ankylosing spondylitis patients.

The origin of this receptor is a female donor with ankylosing spondylitis or in good health (not recorded which). The rearrangement joined TRBV20-1 to TRBJ1-4, with the identity of the D gene unclear. The sample comprised blood, either unsorted or a sorted T cell fraction (not recorded which). The sequence in DNA is TGCAGTGCCTCCAGGTACAATGAAAAACTGTTTTTT. It translates as CSASRYNEKLFF.